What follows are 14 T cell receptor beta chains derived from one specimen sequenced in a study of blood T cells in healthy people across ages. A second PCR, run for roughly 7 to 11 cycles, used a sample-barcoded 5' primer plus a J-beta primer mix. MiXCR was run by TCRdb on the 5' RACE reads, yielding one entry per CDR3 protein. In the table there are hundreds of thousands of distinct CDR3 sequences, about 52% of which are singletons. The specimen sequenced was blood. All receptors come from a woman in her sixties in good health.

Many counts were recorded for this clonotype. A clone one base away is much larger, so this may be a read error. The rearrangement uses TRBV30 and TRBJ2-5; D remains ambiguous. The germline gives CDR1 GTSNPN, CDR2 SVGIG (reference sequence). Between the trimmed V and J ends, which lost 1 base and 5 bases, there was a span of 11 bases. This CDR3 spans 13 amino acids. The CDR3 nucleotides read TGTGCCTGGAGTGGTGGGTTCGGGGAGACCCAGTACTTC. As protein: CAWSGGFGETQYF.

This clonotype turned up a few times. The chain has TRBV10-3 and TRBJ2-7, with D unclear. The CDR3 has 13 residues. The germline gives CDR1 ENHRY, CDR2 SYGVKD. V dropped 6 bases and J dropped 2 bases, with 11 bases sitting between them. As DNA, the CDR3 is TGTGCCATCAGCGGACCCGCAGCCTACGAGCAGTACTTC. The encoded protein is CAISGPAAYEQYF.

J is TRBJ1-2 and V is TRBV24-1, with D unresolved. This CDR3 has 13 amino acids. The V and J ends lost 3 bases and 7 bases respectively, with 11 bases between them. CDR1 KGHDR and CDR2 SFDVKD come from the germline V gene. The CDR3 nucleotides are TGTGCCACCAGTGATGATCATTCGGGTGGCTACACCTTC. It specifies CATSDDHSGGYTF.

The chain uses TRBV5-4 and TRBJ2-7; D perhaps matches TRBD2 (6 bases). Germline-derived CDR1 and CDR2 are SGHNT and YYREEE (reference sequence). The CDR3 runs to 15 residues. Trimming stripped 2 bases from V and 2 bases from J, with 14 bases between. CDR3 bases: TGTGCCAGCAGCTTCGGAGGGCCGGGGGCCTACGAGCAGTACTTC. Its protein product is CASSFGGPGAYEQYF.

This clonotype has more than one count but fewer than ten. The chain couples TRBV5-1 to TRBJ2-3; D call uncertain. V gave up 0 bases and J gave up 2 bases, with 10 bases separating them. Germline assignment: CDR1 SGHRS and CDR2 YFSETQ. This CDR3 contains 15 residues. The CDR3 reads CASSLGRKNTDTQYF. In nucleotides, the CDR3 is TGCGCCAGCAGCTTGGGGAGAAAGAACACAGATACGCAGTATTTT.

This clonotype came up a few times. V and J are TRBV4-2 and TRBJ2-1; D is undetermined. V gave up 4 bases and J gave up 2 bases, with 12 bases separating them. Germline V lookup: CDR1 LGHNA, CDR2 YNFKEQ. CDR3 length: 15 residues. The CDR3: CASSREVDPYNEQFF. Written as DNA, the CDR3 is TGTGCCAGCAGCCGCGAGGTCGACCCCTACAATGAGCAGTTCTTC.

The CDR3 nucleotides are TGTGCCAGCAGCCCCAGGGGGCACGGGGGTGAAGCTTTCTTT. It translates to CASSPRGHGGEAFF. The chain uses TRBV7-9 and TRBJ1-1; 8 bases line up with TRBD1. Looked up from germline, CDR1 is SEHNR and CDR2 is FQNEAQ (reference sequence). J was trimmed by 7 bases and V by 5 bases; bases with no gene match: 9. The CDR3 loop spans 14 amino acids.

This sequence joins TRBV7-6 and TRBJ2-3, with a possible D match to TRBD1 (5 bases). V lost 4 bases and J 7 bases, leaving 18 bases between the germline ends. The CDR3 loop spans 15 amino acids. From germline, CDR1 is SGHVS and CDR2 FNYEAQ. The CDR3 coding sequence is TGTGCCAGCAGCTCCAGGGCCGTATTGGGAAATACGCAGTATTTT. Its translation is CASSSRAVLGNTQYF.

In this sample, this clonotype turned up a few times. CDR3 DNA sequence: TGTGCCAGCAGCTACGACCGCAGGGAGACCCAGTACTTC. Amino acid sequence: CASSYDRRETQYF. This chain links TRBV7-8 with TRBJ2-7; no clear D. The DNA end is a closer match to TRBJ2-5, so the J assignment may be wrong. The V gene's germline CDR1 is SGHVS and CDR2 FQNEAQ. The CDR3 totals 13 residues.

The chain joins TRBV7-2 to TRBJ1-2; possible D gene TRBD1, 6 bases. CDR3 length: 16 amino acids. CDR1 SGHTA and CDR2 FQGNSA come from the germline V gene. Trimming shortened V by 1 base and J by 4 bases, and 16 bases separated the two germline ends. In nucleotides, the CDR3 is TGTGCCAGCAGCTTAGGGCCCAGGGGAGCGATCTATGGCTACACCTTC. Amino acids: CASSLGPRGAIYGYTF.

DNA of the CDR3: TGTGCCACCAGTGGAGGGATCGAGGAGACCCAGTACTTC. It encodes CATSGGIEETQYF. The V gene is TRBV24-1, the J gene TRBJ2-5, with D tentatively TRBD2 (5 bases). The V and J ends lost 5 bases and 5 bases respectively, with 11 bases between them. The CDR3 consists of 13 residues. Germline V gene data show CDR1 as KGHDR and CDR2 as SFDVKD.

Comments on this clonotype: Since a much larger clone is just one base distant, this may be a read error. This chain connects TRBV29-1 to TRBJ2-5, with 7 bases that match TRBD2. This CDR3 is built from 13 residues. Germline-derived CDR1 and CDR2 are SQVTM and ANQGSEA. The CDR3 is CSVRTSFTEAQYF. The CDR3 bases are TGCAGCGTGCGGACTAGTTTCACAGAGGCCCAGTACTTC.

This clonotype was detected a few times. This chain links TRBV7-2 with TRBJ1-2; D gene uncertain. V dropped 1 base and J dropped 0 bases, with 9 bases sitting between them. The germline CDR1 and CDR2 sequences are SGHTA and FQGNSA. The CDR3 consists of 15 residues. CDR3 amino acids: CASSLEGLPNYGYTF. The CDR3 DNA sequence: TGTGCCAGCAGCTTAGAGGGCCTTCCTAACTATGGCTACACCTTC.

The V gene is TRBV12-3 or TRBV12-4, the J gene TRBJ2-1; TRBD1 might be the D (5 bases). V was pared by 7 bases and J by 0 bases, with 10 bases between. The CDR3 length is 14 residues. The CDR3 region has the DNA TGTGCCAGCAAACAGGCAGCCTCCTACAATGAGCAGTTCTTC. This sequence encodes CASKQAASYNEQFF.